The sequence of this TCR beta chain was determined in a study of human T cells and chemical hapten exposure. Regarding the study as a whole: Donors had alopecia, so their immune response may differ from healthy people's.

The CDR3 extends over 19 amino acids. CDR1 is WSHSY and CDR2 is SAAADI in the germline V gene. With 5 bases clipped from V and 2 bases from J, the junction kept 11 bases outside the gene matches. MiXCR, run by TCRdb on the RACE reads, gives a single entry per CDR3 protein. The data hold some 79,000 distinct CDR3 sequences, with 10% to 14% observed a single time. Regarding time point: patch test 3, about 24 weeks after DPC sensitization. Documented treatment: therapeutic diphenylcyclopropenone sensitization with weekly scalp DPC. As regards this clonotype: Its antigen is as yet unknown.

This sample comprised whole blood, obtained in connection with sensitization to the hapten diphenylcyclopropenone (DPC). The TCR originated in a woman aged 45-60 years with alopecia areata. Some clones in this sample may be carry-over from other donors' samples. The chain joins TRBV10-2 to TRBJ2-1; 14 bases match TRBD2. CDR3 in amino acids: CASSRGTSGSIITYNEQFF. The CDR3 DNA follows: TGCGCCAGCAGTCGGGGGACTAGCGGGAGTATTATAACCTACAATGAGCAGTTCTTC.